The sequence of this TCR beta chain was determined in a study of blood T cell repertoires in COVID-19. The participants were between 18 and 89 years old and came from under 25 US areas. Cohort 3 recovered donors had two negative PCRs, clearance, or symptom resolution. The data were produced by immunoSEQ multiplex PCR, yet TCRdb's version contains in-frame clones alone and is incomplete. This table has about 250,000 clones, about nine tenths appearing once. The CDR3 has 14 residues. The V gene's germline CDR1 is ENHRY and CDR2 SYGVKD. The V and J ends lost 3 bases and 3 bases respectively, with 12 bases between them.

The TCR comes from a man aged 35 to 55 who had recovered from COVID-19. The V and J genes are TRBV10-3 and TRBJ2-7; a weak D match, TRBD1 (6 bases). Material: PBMCs or T cells enriched from blood (not recorded which). DNA of the CDR3: TGTGCCATCAGTGACAACCAGGGGAGCTACGAGCAGTACTTC. This gives the protein CAISDNQGSYEQYF.